This TCR beta chain was documented in a study of shared clonotypes between healthy human individuals. Study background: Participating donors consisted of two women and a few men aged 18 to 49.

Each cell subset's genomic DNA was divided evenly among several immunoSEQ plates. Ten immunoSEQ deep assay plates held the unsorted PBMC DNA. Assay: immunoSEQ multiplex PCR; the TCRdb copy retains only in-frame clones and omits some. The sample lists 470,000 or so clones, almost 80% occurring once. The TCR was taken from a woman aged 40 to 49 in good health. Some clones in this sample may be carry-over from other donors' samples. The sequenced sample was PBMCs.

The CDR3 loop is CASSDRGLGEQYF. CDR3 in DNA: TGTGCCAGCAGTGATCGAGGGTTAGGAGAGCAGTACTTC. The chain carries TRBV2 and TRBJ2-7; D possibly corresponds to TRBD2 (5 bases). The CDR3 covers 13 residues. Germline CDR1 SNHLY, CDR2 FYNNEI. V was trimmed by 3 bases and J by 7 bases, leaving 13 bases between them.